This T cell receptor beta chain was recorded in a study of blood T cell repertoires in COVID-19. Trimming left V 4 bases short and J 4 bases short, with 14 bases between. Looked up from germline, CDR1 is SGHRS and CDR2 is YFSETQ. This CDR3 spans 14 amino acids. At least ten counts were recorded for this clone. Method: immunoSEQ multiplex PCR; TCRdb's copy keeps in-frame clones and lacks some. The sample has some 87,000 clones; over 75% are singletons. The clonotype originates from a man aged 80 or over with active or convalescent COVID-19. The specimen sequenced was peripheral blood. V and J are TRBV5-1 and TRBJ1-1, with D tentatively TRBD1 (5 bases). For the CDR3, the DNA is TGCGCCAGCAGCCCGGAAGGGGTTGGCACTGAAGCTTTCTTT. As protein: CASSPEGVGTEAFF.